These 8 T cell receptor beta chains originate from one sample sequenced in a study of CD8 T cells in ankylosing spondylitis. Study results and caveats: One TCR beta motif, made up of fewer than 10 highly homologous variants, appeared characteristic of ankylosing spondylitis blood.

Each CDR3 protein is one row after TCRdb ran MiXCR on the 5' RACE reads. The sample consists of approximately 140,000 distinct CDR3 sequences, about a sixth of them appearing once. No antigen is known for these receptors. Source material: blood, either unsorted or a sorted T cell fraction (not recorded which). These receptors came from a male donor with ankylosing spondylitis.

CDR3 bases: TGTGCCAGCAGCTTAGCGTTGACCACATGGGGCGAGCAGTACTTC. Translated, it gives CASSLALTTWGEQYF. The chain recombines TRBV7-9 with TRBJ2-7, with D uncertain. The CDR3 spans 15 residues. V lost 0 bases, J lost 6 bases, and 15 bases lay in between. Germline V gene sequence: CDR1 SEHNR, CDR2 FQNEAQ (reference sequence).

Details on this clonotype: A much more abundant neighbour one base away suggests this may be a read error. The V and J genes are TRBV14 and TRBJ2-2; D gene uncertain. Looked up from germline, CDR1 is SGHDN and CDR2 is FVKESK. The CDR3 spans 15 residues. V was shortened by 4 bases and J by 0 bases, with 9 bases between the two germline ends. This CDR3 reads CASSRLESNTGELFF. CDR3 nucleotide sequence: TGTGCCAGCAGCCGTCTAGAATCGAACACCGGGGAGCTGTTTTTT.

This chain uses TRBV7-8 with TRBJ2-1; 11 positions match TRBD2. The CDR3 loop spans 16 amino acids. V shed 6 bases and J 7 bases; nucleotides not matched to a gene: 11. Looked up from germline, CDR1 is SGHVS and CDR2 is FQNEAQ. Written as DNA, the CDR3 is TGTGCCAGCAGACGACTAGCGGGAAGTTTGTGGAATGAGCAGTTCTTC. Translated, it gives CASRRLAGSLWNEQFF.

The chain has TRBV3-1 and TRBJ2-1; no reliable D call. The germline V gene has CDR1 LGHDT and CDR2 YNNKEL (reference sequence). With 1 base removed from V and 9 bases from J, the gap between germline ends came to 13 bases. The CDR3 sequence is 14 residues long. CDR3 DNA sequence: TGTGCCAGCAGCCAAGGCCCCTTGGGGTTTGAGCAGTTCTTC. Translated, it gives CASSQGPLGFEQFF.

The V gene is TRBV4-3, the J gene TRBJ2-2; D tentatively fits TRBD1 or TRBD2 (6 bases each). CDR1 LGHNA and CDR2 YSLEER come from the germline V gene. Trimming cost V 4 bases and J 3 bases, with 12 bases left between them. This CDR3 contains 15 residues. CDR3 amino acids: CASSPGGLHTGELFF. In DNA form, the CDR3 reads TGCGCCAGCAGCCCTGGGGGGCTGCACACCGGGGAGCTGTTTTTT.

V and J are TRBV4-1 and TRBJ2-7; TRBD2 is a possible D gene (5 bases). The germline V gene encodes CDR1 MGHRA and CDR2 YSYEKL. This CDR3 has 15 amino acids. V lost 0 bases and J lost 3, with 12 bases in between. CDR3 bases: TGCGCCAGCAGCCAAGATGAAGGACTCTTCTACGAGCAGTACTTC. Its protein product is CASSQDEGLFYEQYF.

The chain carries TRBV12-3 or TRBV12-4 and TRBJ1-3; D gene ambiguous. V shed 3 bases and J shed 7 bases, with 10 bases lying between them. This CDR3 has 13 amino acids. The CDR3 nucleotides are TGTGCCAGCAGTTTCGCCGTATCCAACACCATATATTTT. Protein: CASSFAVSNTIYF.

This clonotype appeared many times. This sequence joins TRBV27 and TRBJ1-5; unclear D gene. Looked up from germline, CDR1 is MNHEY and CDR2 is SMNVEV (reference sequence). The CDR3 runs to 12 residues. Trimming took off 5 bases at V and 7 bases at J, with 9 bases between the two ends. The CDR3 nucleotides read TGTGCCAGCAGTGGCCCCAGCCAGCCCCAGCATTTT. Residues: CASSGPSQPQHF.